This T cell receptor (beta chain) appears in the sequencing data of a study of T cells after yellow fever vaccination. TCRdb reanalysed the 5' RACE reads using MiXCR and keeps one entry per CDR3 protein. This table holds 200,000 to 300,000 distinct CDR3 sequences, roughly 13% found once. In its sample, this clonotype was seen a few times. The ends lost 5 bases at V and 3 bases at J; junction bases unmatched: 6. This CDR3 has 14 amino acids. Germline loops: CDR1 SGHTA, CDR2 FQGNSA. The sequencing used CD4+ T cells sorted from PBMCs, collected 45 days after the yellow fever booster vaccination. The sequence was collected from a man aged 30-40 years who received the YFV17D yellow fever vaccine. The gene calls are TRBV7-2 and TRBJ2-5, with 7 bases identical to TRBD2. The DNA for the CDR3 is TGTGCCAGCAGCAAACAGACTAGCAAAGAGACCCAGTACTTC. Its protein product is CASSKQTSKETQYF.